The present T cell receptor (beta chain) was sequenced within a study of blood T cell repertoires in COVID-19 (dated by TCRdb to about 2020). Context from the whole study: Collaborator samples came from the United States, Italy and Spain and covered acute and convalescent phases of COVID-19. The repertoires were released in a freely available public database intended as a resource for research on the immune response to SARS-CoV-2. Where available, HLA class I and class II types were taken from metadata supplied by the sample provider and were not determined by assay-based typing. The samples were drawn from the first 160 participants of the ongoing ImmuneRACE study and from some 1,300 subjects provided by 6 global collaborators. Nearly every sample came with metadata listing a de-identified subject ID, COVID-19 status, age in years and sex. The material from the prospective study consisted of cDNA or gDNA derived from T cells, B-cell-depleted T cells, or PBMCs. Deeply sampled blood TCRbeta repertoires from subjects exposed to, actively infected with, or recovered from COVID-19 were included in the dataset. Overall study results and their limits: Clinical and demographic metadata were provided uncurated, with the amount varying by source and participant.

One collaborating source in Seattle enrolled patients while the patients were actively infected and followed the patients over time throughout the course of disease. The collaborating institutions used their own protocols to collect whole blood in K2EDTA tubes. For TCRbeta analysis, collaborator samples were shipped as frozen whole blood, as isolated PBMCs, or as DNA extracted from either sample type. The germline ends are 17 bases apart after V is trimmed by 9 bases and J by 1 base. There are 15 amino acids in the CDR3, from cysteine to phenylalanine inclusive. Only CDR3 DNA remains: 45 bases, in frame from the first base. CDR1 and CDR2 were assigned from the germline V gene (reference sequence) as LNHDA and SQIVND. On this clone itself: This clone's antigen is unknown. No base quality values were provided; no much bigger clone lies one nucleotide off.

TCRbeta CDR3 regions were amplified from genomic DNA using the immunoSEQ Assay, a bias-controlled multiplex PCR. Per the source publication's procedure: The number of nucleated cells in each sample was estimated from the amplification of reference gene primers within the assay. To quantify the absolute abundance of each unique TCRbeta CDR3 rearrangement, sequence reads were collapsed and filtered. For each sample, productive Simpson clonality was calculated by taking the square root of Simpson's diversity index across productive rearrangements. As stored in TCRdb, this immuneACCESS dataset retains in-frame rearrangements with V and J assigned. A fraction of the clones does not appear; measured against another copy, unresolved V genes explain less than half of the discrepancy, and the remainder lacks a known reason. V and J calls and clone size are given by that table; D and trimming were obtained from the DNA. This sample lists some 220,000 clones; roughly 85% were detected once. The top ten hold 4.5% to 6% of the sample.

The sequence was collected from a middle-aged man with COVID-19, enrolled during active disease. The rearrangement combines TRBV19 with TRBJ2-3; a tentative D call is TRBD2 (6 bases match). Input material: peripheral blood. Read as DNA, the sequence is TGTGCCAGCAGACCGGACCGGAGGGGCACAGATACGCAGTATTTT. Protein translation: CASRPDRRGTDTQYF.